The 30 T cell receptor beta chains presented below share a single source sample, sequenced in a study of early T cells in non-severe SARS-CoV-2 infection. TCRdb reprocessed the 5' RACE reads via MiXCR and lists one record per CDR3 protein. Of tens of thousands of distinct CDR3 sequences listed, 4.5% to 5.5% are singletons. The sequencing input was whole blood. These TCRs come from an adult who was a healthcare worker with PCR-confirmed SARS-CoV-2 infection or an uninfected control (not recorded which).

This clonotype was counted at least ten times. The chain carries TRBV4-1 and TRBJ2-7; 11 nucleotides align to TRBD2. CDR1 is MGHRA and CDR2 is YSYEKL in the germline V gene. The V and J ends lost 2 bases and 3 bases, in that order; junction bases with no gene match: 6. The CDR3 spans 16 residues. CDR3 DNA sequence: TGCGCCAGCAGCCAATCGACTAGCGGGGACTTCTACGAGCAGTACTTC. This encodes CASSQSTSGDFYEQYF.

Many counts were recorded for this clonotype. The genes are TRBV20-1 and TRBJ2-3; D uncertain. The ends were cut back, 2 bases at V and 0 bases at J, with 9 bases in the middle. The CDR3 spans 14 residues. The germline V gene encodes CDR1 DFQATT and CDR2 SNEGSKA (reference sequence). The CDR3 here is CSARHSPSTDTQYF. The CDR3, as DNA: TGCAGTGCTAGACACAGCCCTAGCACAGATACGCAGTATTTT.

Only a few counts were recorded for this clonotype. The V and J genes are TRBV7-8 and TRBJ1-1; D unresolved. The V end was cut by 2 bases, the J end by 6 bases, with 7 bases between. The CDR3 contains 12 residues. Germline CDR1 reads SGHVS; CDR2 reads FQNEAQ. The CDR3 sequence: CASSLLPPEAFF. CDR3 nucleotides: TGTGCCAGCAGCTTATTACCCCCTGAAGCTTTCTTT. Full variable domain (outside the CDR3, taken from reference TRBV7-8 and TRBJ1-1): GAGVSQSPRYKVAKRGQDVALRCDPISGHVSLFWYQQALGQGPEFLTYFQNEAQLDKSGLPSDRFFAERPEGSVSTLKIQRTQQEDSAVYLCASSLLPPEAFFGQGTRLTVV.

In this sample, this clonotype turned up many times. V usage is TRBV6-5 and J usage is TRBJ2-7; no clear D. This CDR3 is 12 amino acids long. CDR1 is MNHEY, CDR2 SVGAGI, per germline. The germline V and J ends were trimmed by 7 bases and 4 bases, with 11 bases remaining between them. Written as DNA, the CDR3 is TGTGCCAGCAAGTCCCCTCTTTACGAGCAGTACTTC. Amino acids: CASKSPLYEQYF.

The table lists this clonotype with a few counts. The V and J genes are TRBV30 and TRBJ1-1; possibly TRBD1 for D (5 bases). The CDR3 runs to 14 residues. The V end was cut by 2 bases, the J end by 5 bases, with 15 bases between. CDR1 is GTSNPN and CDR2 is SVGIG in the germline V gene (reference sequence). CDR3 loop: CAWSSPGRRTEAFF. The CDR3 DNA reads TGTGCCTGGAGTTCCCCGGGGCGGAGGACTGAAGCTTTCTTT.

This clonotype was seen repeatedly, ten times or more. The chain joins TRBV12-3 or TRBV12-4 to TRBJ2-7, with 7 bases aligning to TRBD1. Trimming at V came to 3 bases and at J to 6 bases, leaving 8 bases not matched to a gene. The CDR3 consists of 14 residues. The CDR3 DNA reads TGTGCCAGCAGTTTCGGACAGGTTGCCCGCGAGCAGTACTTC. Its translation: CASSFGQVAREQYF.

The chain employs TRBV2 and TRBJ1-2, with 8 bases aligning to TRBD1. V trimming: 6 bases; J trimming: 1 base; junction bases outside the gene matches: 4. The CDR3 sequence is 14 residues long. The germline gives CDR1 SNHLY, CDR2 FYNNEI. The CDR3 DNA reads TGTGCCAGCAGCGTCAGGGGGCGTAACTATGGCTACACCTTC. Protein sequence: CASSVRGRNYGYTF.

Many counts were recorded for this clonotype. The chain combines TRBV7-9 with TRBJ2-5, with D perhaps matching TRBD1 or TRBD2 (5 bases each). The CDR3 spans 16 residues. Germline CDR1 SEHNR, CDR2 FQNEAQ (reference sequence). V lost 5 bases, J lost 0 bases, and 16 bases lay in between. The CDR3 region is CASSPGGFSYQETQYF. In DNA form, the CDR3 reads TGTGCCAGCAGCCCTGGGGGATTTTCGTACCAAGAGACCCAGTACTTC.

The chain uses TRBV19 and TRBJ2-5; D unclear. The V and J ends lost 2 bases and 2 bases respectively, with 9 bases between them. The CDR3 contains 14 residues. CDR1 and CDR2 from the germline V gene are LNHDA and SQIVND (reference sequence). This chain's CDR3 is CASSIMVRQETQYF. DNA for the CDR3: TGTGCCAGTAGTATAATGGTGAGACAAGAGACCCAGTACTTC.

This clonotype was counted between two and nine times. V gene TRBV19 combines with J gene TRBJ1-5; 10 bases fit TRBD1. In germline, CDR1 is LNHDA, CDR2 SQIVND (reference sequence). Trimming at V came to 2 bases and at J to 5 bases, leaving 6 bases not matched to a gene. The CDR3 is 16 residues long. Here the CDR3 DNA reads TGTGCCAGTAGTATAATTTCCGGGACAGGGGATCAGCCCCAGCATTTT. As protein: CASSIISGTGDQPQHF.

At least ten counts were recorded for this clonotype. The V gene is TRBV10-1, the J gene TRBJ2-3, with 10 bases that match TRBD2. The V and J ends lost 0 bases and 6 bases, in that order; junction bases with no gene match: 9. Germline V lookup: CDR1 WNHNN, CDR2 SYGVQD (reference sequence). This CDR3 has 17 amino acids. The CDR3 bases are TGCGCCAGCAGTGAGTCCGGCCAGCGGGGGGGCCTCGATACGCAGTATTTT. As protein: CASSESGQRGGLDTQYF.

This clonotype has a count of ten or more. CDR3 residues: CASSSSGTGNTEAFF. The CDR3 nucleotides are TGTGCCAGCAGCTCGTCCGGGACAGGGAACACTGAAGCTTTCTTT. The chain recombines TRBV11-3 with TRBJ1-1; 8 nucleotides match TRBD1. V dropped 4 bases and J dropped 1; count of bases not matched to a gene: 5. The V gene's germline CDR1 is SGHNT and CDR2 YENEEA. The CDR3 loop spans 15 amino acids.

This clonotype turned up a few times. The J gene is TRBJ2-3, the V gene TRBV20-1; perhaps TRBD1 as D (6 bases). Trimming stripped 3 bases from V and 0 bases from J, with 10 bases between. From germline, CDR1 is DFQATT and CDR2 SNEGSKA (reference sequence). This CDR3 has 14 amino acids. The CDR3 is CSARVGASTDTQYF. The CDR3 coding sequence is TGCAGTGCTAGGGTGGGGGCTAGCACAGATACGCAGTATTTT.

This clonotype appeared many times. The chain combines TRBV29-1 with TRBJ1-4; unclear D gene. The germline V and J ends were trimmed by 0 bases and 5 bases, with 4 bases remaining between them. The CDR3 totals 12 residues. Germline loops: CDR1 SQVTM, CDR2 ANQGSEA. This CDR3 reads CSVEERNEKLFF. The CDR3 DNA sequence: TGCAGCGTTGAAGAACGCAATGAAAAACTGTTTTTT.

The CDR3 nucleotides are TGTGCCAGCAGTTACAATGGTGGCTACACCTTC. It codes for CASSYNGGYTF. The chain has TRBV6-6 and TRBJ1-2; D ambiguous. The CDR3 length is 11 residues. V lost 2 bases, J lost 7 bases, and 5 bases lay in between. Germline V gene sequence: CDR1 MNHNY, CDR2 SVGAGI (reference sequence).

This clonotype was detected ten times or more. The rearrangement uses TRBV19 and TRBJ1-1; a possible D gene is TRBD1 (5 bases). This CDR3 spans 15 amino acids. V was cut by 3 bases and J by 0 bases, with 11 bases left in between. The V gene's germline CDR1 is LNHDA and CDR2 SQIVND (reference sequence). The CDR3: CASSIQGSLNTEAFF. CDR3 coding DNA: TGTGCCAGTAGTATCCAGGGCAGCCTGAACACTGAAGCTTTCTTT.

This clonotype has more than one count but fewer than ten. The rearrangement links TRBV3-1 to TRBJ1-1; D is uncertain. Germline V gene lookup returns CDR1 LGHDT and CDR2 YNNKEL (reference sequence). V dropped 2 bases and J dropped 11 bases, with 12 bases sitting between them. The CDR3 is 12 amino acids. The CDR3 DNA reads TGTGCCAGCAGCCAACTCCATCTTAGGGCTTTCTTT. It codes for CASSQLHLRAFF.

The sample holds a few counts of this clonotype. The V gene is TRBV19, the J gene TRBJ1-4, with D tentatively TRBD1 (6 bases). Per germline, CDR1 LNHDA and CDR2 SQIVND (reference sequence). Trimming shortened V by 11 bases and J by 5 bases, and 15 bases separated the two germline ends. The CDR3 runs 13 residues. CDR3 sequence (DNA): TGTGCCTCATCCAGGGGACCCAATGAAAAACTGTTTTTT. Its translation is CASSRGPNEKLFF. The full variable domain, its missing parts supplied by reference TRBV19 and TRBJ1-4, is DGGITQSPKYLFRKEGQNVTLSCEQNLNHDAMYWYRQDPGQGLRLIYYSQIVNDFQKGDIAEGYSVSREKKESFPLTVTSAQKNPTAFYLCASSRGPNEKLFFGSGTQLSVL.

This clonotype has a handful of counts. One end of the junction fails to match germline, which may point to a read error. The chain employs TRBV7-6 and TRBJ2-7, with 10 bases identical to TRBD2. This CDR3 region has 12 residues. Germline CDR1 reads SGHVS; CDR2 reads FNYEAQ. The CDR3 bases are TGTGCCAGCAGCCCCGTGACCGGGACTAGCGTCTTC. Amino acid sequence: CASSPVTGTSVF.

V usage is TRBV6-2 or TRBV6-3 and J usage is TRBJ2-6, with no clear D. This CDR3 region has 13 residues. CDR1 and CDR2 (germline): MNHEY, SVGEGT. Trimming cost V 8 bases and J 0 bases, with 5 bases left between them. As DNA, the CDR3 is TGTGCCAGCCATCTCTCTGGGGCCAACGTCCTGACTTTC. This encodes CASHLSGANVLTF.

This clonotype was counted at least ten times. The chain combines TRBV3-1 with TRBJ2-7, with D possibly being TRBD1 or TRBD2 (5 bases each). The CDR3 has 14 residues. V lost 1 base to trimming and J lost 3 bases, with 10 bases between them. From germline, CDR1 is LGHDT and CDR2 YNNKEL (reference sequence). CDR3 in amino acids: CASSQVAGSYEQYF. For the CDR3, the DNA is TGTGCCAGCAGCCAAGTGGCAGGGAGCTACGAGCAGTACTTC.

This clonotype showed up just a few times. The chain carries TRBV12-3 or TRBV12-4 and TRBJ1-5, with D possibly TRBD1 on 5 matching bases. V lost 7 bases and J lost 0, with 16 bases in between. The CDR3 has 16 residues. CDR3 in DNA: TGTGCCAGCACCTTACCCGAAGGGGATAGCAATCAGCCCCAGCATTTT. As protein: CASTLPEGDSNQPQHF.

The rearrangement uses TRBV14 and TRBJ1-2; perhaps TRBD1 as D (5 bases). V shed 1 base and J shed 4 bases, with 7 bases lying between them. Germline lookup yields CDR1 SGHDN and CDR2 FVKESK. This CDR3 contains 13 residues. The CDR3, as DNA: TGTGCCAGCAGCCAAGGAGGGGCCTATGGCTACACCTTC. This codes for CASSQGGAYGYTF.

Ten or more counts support this clonotype. The chain combines TRBV5-1 with TRBJ2-7; TRBD2 aligns across 8 bases. CDR3 length: 16 residues. The J segment lost 4 bases and the V segment lost 1 base, leaving 10 bases of the junction unmatched. Per germline, CDR1 SGHRS and CDR2 YFSETQ. The CDR3, as DNA: TGCGCCAGCAGCTTGTCACCTAGCGGGCTGGGGTACGAGCAGTACTTC. This codes for CASSLSPSGLGYEQYF.

The V gene is TRBV19, the J gene TRBJ2-1; 10 positions match TRBD2. Germline trimming cut 4 bases from V and 0 bases from J; bases unmatched to any gene: 0. This CDR3 contains 15 residues. From germline, CDR1 is LNHDA and CDR2 SQIVND (reference sequence). The chain's CDR3 is CASSRLAGSYNEQFF. The CDR3 DNA reads TGTGCCAGTAGTAGACTAGCGGGCTCCTACAATGAGCAGTTCTTC.

The chain recombines TRBV5-4 with TRBJ2-3, with no clear D. From germline, CDR1 is SGHNT and CDR2 YYREEE (reference sequence). V was pared by 0 bases and J by 3 bases, with 5 bases between. CDR3 size: 13 residues. CDR3 nucleotide sequence: TGTGCCAGCAGCTTGGCAGGAACAGATACGCAGTATTTT. Its translation: CASSLAGTDTQYF.

At least ten counts were recorded for this clonotype. The V call is TRBV27, the J call TRBJ2-6, with a possible D match to TRBD1 (6 bases). The CDR3 has 15 amino acids. Germline CDR1 and CDR2: MNHEY and SMNVEV (reference sequence). Trimming removed 5 bases from V and 2 bases from J, with 10 bases in between. CDR3 amino acids: CASSNRVAGANVLTF. The CDR3 DNA is TGTGCCAGCAGTAACAGGGTTGCTGGGGCCAACGTCCTGACTTTC.

This clonotype was counted at least ten times. J is TRBJ2-7 and V is TRBV4-1, with 9 bases that match TRBD1. Unmatched junction bases numbered 4, after V lost 5 bases and J lost 2 bases. Germline lookup yields CDR1 MGHRA and CDR2 YSYEKL. This CDR3 comprises 14 residues. The CDR3 DNA sequence: TGCGCCAGCAGCTACGACAGGGGGGCCTACGAGCAGTACTTC. Amino acids: CASSYDRGAYEQYF.

This clonotype was seen at least ten times. This rearrangement joins TRBV11-2 to TRBJ2-5, with 13 bases lining up with TRBD2. The CDR3 is made up of 16 amino acids. Per the germline V gene, CDR1 is SGHAT and CDR2 is FQNNGV. J was trimmed by 5 bases and V by 4 bases; bases with no gene match: 7. CDR3 loop: CASSSPGLAGSETQYF. In DNA form, the CDR3 reads TGTGCCAGCAGCTCCCCGGGACTAGCGGGGTCGGAGACCCAGTACTTC. Full variable domain (rest looked up from reference TRBV11-2 and TRBJ2-5): EAGVAQSPRYKIIEKRQSVAFWCNPISGHATLYWYQQILGQGPKLLIQFQNNGVVDDSQLPKDRFSAERLKGVDSTLKIQPAKLEDSAVYLCASSSPGLAGSETQYFGPGTRLLVL.

This clonotype was counted between two and nine times. The gene calls are TRBV2 and TRBJ2-7; TRBD2 matches 13 bases. In germline, CDR1 is SNHLY, CDR2 FYNNEI. This CDR3 has 17 residues. With 2 bases clipped from V and 3 bases from J, the junction kept 7 bases outside the gene matches. The CDR3 region has the DNA TGTGCCAGCAGTGAACGACTAGCGGGGGGTTTCCTCTACGAGCAGTACTTC. Its translation: CASSERLAGGFLYEQYF. The entire variable domain, with the rest obtained from reference TRBV2 and TRBJ2-7, is as follows: EPEVTQTPSHQVTQMGQEVILRCVPISNHLYFYWYRQILGQKVEFLVSFYNNEISEKSEIFDDQFSVERPDGSNFTLKIRSTKLEDSAMYFCASSERLAGGFLYEQYFGPGTRLTVT.